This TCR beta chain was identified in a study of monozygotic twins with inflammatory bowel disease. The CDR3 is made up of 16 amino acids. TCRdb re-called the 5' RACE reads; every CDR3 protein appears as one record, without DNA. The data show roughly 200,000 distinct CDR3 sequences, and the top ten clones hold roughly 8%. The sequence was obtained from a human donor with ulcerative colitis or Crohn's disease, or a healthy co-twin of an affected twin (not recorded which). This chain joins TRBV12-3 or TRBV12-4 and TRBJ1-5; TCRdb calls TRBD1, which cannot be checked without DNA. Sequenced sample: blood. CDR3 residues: CASSPGEAHSNQPQHF.